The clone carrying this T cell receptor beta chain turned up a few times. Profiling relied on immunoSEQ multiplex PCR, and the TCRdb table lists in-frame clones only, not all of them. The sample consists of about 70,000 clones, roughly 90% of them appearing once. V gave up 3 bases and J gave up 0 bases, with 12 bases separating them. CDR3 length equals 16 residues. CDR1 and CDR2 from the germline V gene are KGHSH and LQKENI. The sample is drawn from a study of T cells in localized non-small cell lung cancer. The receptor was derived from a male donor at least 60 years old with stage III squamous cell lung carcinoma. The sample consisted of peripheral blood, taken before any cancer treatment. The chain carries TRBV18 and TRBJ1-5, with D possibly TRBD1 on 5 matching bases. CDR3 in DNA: TGTGCCAGCTCACCGGAGCAGGGTAATAGCAATCAGCCCCAGCATTTT. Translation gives CASSPEQGNSNQPQHF. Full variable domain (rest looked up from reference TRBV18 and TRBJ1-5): NAGVMQNPRHLVRRRGQEARLRCSPMKGHSHVYWYRQLPEEGLKFMVYLQKENIIDESGMPKERFSAEFPKEGPSILRIQQVVRGDSAAYFCASSPEQGNSNQPQHFGDGTRLSIL.